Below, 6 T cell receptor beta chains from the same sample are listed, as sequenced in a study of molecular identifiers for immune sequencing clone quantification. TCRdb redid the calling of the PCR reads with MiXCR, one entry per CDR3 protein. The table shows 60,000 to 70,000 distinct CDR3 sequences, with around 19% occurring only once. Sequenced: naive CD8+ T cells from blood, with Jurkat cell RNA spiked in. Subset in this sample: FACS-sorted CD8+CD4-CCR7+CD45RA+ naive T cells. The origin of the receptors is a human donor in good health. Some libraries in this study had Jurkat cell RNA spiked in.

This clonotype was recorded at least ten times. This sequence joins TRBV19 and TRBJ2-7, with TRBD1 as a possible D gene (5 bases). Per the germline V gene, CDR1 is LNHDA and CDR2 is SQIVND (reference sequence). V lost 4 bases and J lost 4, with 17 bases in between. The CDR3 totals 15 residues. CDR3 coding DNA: TGTGCCAGTAGTACCCGTAGGAAGGGGATTTACGAGCAGTACTTC. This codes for CASSTRRKGIYEQYF.

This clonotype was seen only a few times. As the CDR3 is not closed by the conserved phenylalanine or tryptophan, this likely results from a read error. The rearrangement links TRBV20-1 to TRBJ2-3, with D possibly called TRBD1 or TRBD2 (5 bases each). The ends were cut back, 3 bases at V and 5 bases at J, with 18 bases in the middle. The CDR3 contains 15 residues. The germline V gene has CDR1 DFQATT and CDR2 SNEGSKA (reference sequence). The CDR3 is CSARALGTDIDTQYL. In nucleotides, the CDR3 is TGCAGTGCTAGGGCTCTAGGGACGGATATAGATACGCAGTATCTT.

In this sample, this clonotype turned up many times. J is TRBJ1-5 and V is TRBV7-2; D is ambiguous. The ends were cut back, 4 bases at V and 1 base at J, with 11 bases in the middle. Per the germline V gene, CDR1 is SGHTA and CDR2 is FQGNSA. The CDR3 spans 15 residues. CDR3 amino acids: CASSYLAASNQPQHF. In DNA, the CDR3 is TGTGCCAGCAGCTATCTCGCAGCCAGCAATCAGCCCCAGCATTTT.

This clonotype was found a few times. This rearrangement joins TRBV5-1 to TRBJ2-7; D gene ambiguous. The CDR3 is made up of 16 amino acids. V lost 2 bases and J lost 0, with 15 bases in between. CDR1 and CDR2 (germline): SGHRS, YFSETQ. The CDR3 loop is CASSFFVSESSYEQYF. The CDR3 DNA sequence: TGCGCCAGCAGCTTCTTCGTCTCGGAGAGCTCCTACGAGCAGTACTTC.

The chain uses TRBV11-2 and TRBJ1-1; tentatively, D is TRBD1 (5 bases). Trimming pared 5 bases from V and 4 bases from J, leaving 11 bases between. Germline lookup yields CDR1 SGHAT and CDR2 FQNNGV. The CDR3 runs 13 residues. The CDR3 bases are TGTGCCAGCAGCCAGGGTGGGCGCACTGAAGCTTTCTTT. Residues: CASSQGGRTEAFF.

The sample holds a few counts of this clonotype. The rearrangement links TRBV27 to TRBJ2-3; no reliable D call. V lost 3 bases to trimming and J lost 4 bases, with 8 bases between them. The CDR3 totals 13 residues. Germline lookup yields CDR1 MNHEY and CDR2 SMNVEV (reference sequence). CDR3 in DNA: TGTGCCAGCAGTTTGAATGGGGCAGATACGCAGTATTTT. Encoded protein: CASSLNGADTQYF.